This TCR beta chain is drawn from a study of radiation and T cells in renal cell carcinoma. Study information: Nephrectomy followed 15 Gy stereotactic body radiation by 4 weeks. Broader study findings: Pretreatment tumor biopsies were lacking, so baseline clonotypes are unknown. Top tumor clonotypes rose in blood 2 weeks post-radiation, then contracted.

The J segment lost 3 bases and the V segment lost 5 bases, leaving 3 bases of the junction unmatched. The CDR3 covers 13 residues. Germline loops: CDR1 SNHLY, CDR2 FYNNEI. The time point denotes: blood 2 weeks post-SBRT. The treatment was: 15 Gy SBRT to primary tumor, nephrectomy 4 weeks later. The patient's renal cell carcinoma had clear cell pathology. TCRdb's table, derived via immunoSEQ multiplex PCR, lists solely in-frame clones and lacks some. The sample has more than 150,000 clones; 80% to 90% are singletons. In regard to this clone: Its antigen is currently unknown.

The TCR comes from a woman aged 45 to 65 with renal cell carcinoma. The chain couples TRBV2 to TRBJ1-1; 7 positions agree with TRBD1. The source material was blood, sampled from a patient whose treatment included radiotherapy and nephrectomy. The CDR3 here is CASSLQGYTEAFF. The CDR3 nucleotides read TGTGCCAGCAGTTTACAGGGGTACACTGAAGCTTTCTTT.